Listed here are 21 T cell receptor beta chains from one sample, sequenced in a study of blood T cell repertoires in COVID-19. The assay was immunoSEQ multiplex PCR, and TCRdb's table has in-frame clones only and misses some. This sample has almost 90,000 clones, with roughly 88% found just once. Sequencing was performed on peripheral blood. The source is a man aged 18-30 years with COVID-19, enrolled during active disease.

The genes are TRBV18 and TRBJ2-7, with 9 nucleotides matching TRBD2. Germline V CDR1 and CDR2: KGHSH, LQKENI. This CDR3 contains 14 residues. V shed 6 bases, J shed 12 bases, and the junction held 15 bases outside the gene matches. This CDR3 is CASSQVGREGPSYF. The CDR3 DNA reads TGTGCCAGCTCCCAGGTTGGGCGGGAGGGCCCCTCGTACTTC.

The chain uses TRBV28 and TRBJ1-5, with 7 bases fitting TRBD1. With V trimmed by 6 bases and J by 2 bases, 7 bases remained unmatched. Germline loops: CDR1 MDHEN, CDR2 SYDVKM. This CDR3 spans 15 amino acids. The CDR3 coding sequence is TGTGCCAGCAGCTACAGGGGTATGGGCAATCAGCCCCAGCATTTT. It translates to CASSYRGMGNQPQHF. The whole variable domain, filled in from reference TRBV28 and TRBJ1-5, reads DVKVTQSSRYLVKRTGEKVFLECVQDMDHENMFWYRQDPGLGLRLIYFSYDVKMKEKGDIPEGYSVSREKKERFSLILESASTNQTSMYLCASSYRGMGNQPQHFGDGTRLSIL.

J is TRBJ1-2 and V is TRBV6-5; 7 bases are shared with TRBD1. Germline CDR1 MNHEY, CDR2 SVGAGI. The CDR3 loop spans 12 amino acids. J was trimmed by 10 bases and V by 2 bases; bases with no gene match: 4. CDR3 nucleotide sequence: TGTGCCAGCAGTTACGGGGACAGATTCTACACCTTC. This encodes CASSYGDRFYTF.

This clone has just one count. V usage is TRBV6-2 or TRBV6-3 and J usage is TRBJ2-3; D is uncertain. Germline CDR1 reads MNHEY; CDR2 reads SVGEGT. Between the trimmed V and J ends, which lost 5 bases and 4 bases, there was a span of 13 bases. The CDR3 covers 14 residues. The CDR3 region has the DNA TGTGCCAGCAGTCCCGGGTCTCACCCAGATACGCAGTATTTT. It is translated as CASSPGSHPDTQYF.

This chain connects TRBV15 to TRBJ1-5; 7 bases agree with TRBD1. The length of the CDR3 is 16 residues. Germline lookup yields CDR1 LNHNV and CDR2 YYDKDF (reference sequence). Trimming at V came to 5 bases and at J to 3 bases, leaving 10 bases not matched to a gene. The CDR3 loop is CATSARQGVVNQPQHF. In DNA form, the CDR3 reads TGTGCCACCAGCGCCCGACAGGGTGTAGTCAATCAGCCCCAGCATTTT.

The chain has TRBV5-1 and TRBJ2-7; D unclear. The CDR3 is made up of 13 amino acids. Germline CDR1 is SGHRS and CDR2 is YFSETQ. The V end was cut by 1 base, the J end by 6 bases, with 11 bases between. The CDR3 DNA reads TGCGCCAGCAGCTTGTTGAGCCGTCGCGAGCAGTACTTC. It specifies CASSLLSRREQYF.

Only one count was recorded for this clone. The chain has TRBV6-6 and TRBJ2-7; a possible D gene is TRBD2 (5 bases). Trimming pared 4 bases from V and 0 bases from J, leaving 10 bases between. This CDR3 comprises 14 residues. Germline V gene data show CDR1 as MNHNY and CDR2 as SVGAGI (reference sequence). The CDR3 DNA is TGTGCCAGCAGTTCTGGACTTATCTCCTACGAGCAGTACTTC. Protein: CASSSGLISYEQYF.

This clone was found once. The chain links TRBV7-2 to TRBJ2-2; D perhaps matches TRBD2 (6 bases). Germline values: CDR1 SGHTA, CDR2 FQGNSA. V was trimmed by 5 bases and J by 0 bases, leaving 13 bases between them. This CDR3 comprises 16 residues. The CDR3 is CASSQRGGTNTGELFF. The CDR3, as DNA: TGTGCCAGCAGCCAACGGGGCGGGACGAACACCGGGGAGCTGTTTTTT.

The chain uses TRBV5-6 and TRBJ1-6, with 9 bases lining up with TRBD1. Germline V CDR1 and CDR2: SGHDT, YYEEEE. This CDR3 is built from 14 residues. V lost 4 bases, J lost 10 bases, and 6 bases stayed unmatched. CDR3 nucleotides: TGTGCCAGCAGCCAGGGACAGGGTTTCTCACCCCTCCACTTT. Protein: CASSQGQGFSPLHF.

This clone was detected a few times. The CDR3 DNA reads as TGCGCCAGCAGCCAAGGGTCAGGAGGGAATGAAAAACTGTTTTTT. This sequence encodes CASSQGSGGNEKLFF. The V call is TRBV4-3, the J call TRBJ1-4; D remains unclear. The CDR3 runs 15 residues. V gave up 1 base and J gave up 5 bases, with 11 bases separating them. CDR1 is LGHNA, CDR2 YSLEER, per germline.

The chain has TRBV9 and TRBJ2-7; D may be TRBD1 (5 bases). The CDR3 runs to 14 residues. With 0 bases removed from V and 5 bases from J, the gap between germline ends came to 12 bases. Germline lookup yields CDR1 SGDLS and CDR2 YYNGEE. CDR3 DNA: TGTGCCAGCAGCGTAGCTACCAGGGTTGACGAGCAGTACTTC. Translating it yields CASSVATRVDEQYF.

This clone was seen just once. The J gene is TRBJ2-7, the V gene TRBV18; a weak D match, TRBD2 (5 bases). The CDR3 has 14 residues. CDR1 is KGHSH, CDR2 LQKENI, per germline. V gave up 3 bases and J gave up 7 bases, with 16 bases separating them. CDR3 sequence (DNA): TGTGCCAGCTCACCCCGGACCACATCGGGGGAGCAGTACTTC. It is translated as CASSPRTTSGEQYF.

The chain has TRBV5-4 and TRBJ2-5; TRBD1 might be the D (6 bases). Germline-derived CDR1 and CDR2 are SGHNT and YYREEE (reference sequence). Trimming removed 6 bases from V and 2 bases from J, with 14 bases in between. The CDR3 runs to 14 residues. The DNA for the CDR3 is TGTGCCAGCACCTCGAGGACAGAACAAGAGACCCAGTACTTC. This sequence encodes CASTSRTEQETQYF. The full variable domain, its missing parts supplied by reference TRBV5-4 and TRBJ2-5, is ETGVTQSPTHLIKTRGQQVTLRCSSQSGHNTVSWYQQALGQGPQFIFQYYREEENGRGNFPPRFSGLQFPNYSSELNVNALELDDSALYLCASTSRTEQETQYFGPGTRLLVL.

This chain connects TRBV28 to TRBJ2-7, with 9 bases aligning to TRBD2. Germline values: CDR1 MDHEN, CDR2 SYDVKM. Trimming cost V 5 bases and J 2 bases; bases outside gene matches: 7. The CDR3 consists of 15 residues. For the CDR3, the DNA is TGTGCCAGCAGTCCACTAGCGGGTGGGCCCTACGAGCAGTACTTC. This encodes CASSPLAGGPYEQYF.

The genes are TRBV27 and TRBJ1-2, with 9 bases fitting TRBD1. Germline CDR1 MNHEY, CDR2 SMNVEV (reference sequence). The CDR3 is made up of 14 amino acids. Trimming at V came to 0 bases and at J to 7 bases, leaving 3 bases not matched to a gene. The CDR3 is CASSLSGQGGGYTF. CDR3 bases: TGTGCCAGCAGTTTATCGGGACAGGGTGGTGGCTACACCTTC.

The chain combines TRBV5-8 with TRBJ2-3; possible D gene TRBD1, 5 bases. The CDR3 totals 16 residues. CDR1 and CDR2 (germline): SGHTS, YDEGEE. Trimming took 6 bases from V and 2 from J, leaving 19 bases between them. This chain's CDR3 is CASIPGPQQDTDTQYF. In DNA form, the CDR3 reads TGTGCCAGCATCCCCGGGCCCCAACAGGACACAGATACGCAGTATTTT.

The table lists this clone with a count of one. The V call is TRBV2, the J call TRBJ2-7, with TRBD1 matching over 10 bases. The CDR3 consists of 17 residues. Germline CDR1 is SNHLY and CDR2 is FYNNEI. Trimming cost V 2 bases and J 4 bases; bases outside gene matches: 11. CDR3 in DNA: TGTGCCAGCAGTGAAAGGACAGGGGGTCCCCTTCTTTACGAGCAGTACTTC. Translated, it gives CASSERTGGPLLYEQYF.

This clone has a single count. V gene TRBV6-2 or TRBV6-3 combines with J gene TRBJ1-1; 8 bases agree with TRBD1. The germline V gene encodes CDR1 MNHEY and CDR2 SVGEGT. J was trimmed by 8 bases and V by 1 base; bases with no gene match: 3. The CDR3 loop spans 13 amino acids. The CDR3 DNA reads TGTGCCAGCAGTTACTTCTGGACAGGGGAAGCTTTCTTT. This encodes CASSYFWTGEAFF.

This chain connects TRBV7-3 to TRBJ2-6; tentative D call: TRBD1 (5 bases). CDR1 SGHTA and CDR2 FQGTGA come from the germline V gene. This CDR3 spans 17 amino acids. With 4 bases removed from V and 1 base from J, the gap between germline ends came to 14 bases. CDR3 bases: TGTGCCAGCAGCTCTTCCTTAGACAGATCTGGGGCCAACGTCCTGACTTTC. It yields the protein CASSSSLDRSGANVLTF.

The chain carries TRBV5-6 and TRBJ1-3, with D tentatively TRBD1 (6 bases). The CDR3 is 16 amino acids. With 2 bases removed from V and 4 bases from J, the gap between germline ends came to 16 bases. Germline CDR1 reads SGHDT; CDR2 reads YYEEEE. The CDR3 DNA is TGTGCCAGCAGCTTCAGGGGACCCTTACCCGGAAACACCATATATTTT. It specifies CASSFRGPLPGNTIYF.

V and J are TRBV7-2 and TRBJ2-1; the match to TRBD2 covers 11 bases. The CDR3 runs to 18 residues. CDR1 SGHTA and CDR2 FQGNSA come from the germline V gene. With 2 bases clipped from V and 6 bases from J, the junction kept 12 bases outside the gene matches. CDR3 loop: CASSLYSRGLAVVNEQFF. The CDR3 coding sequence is TGTGCCAGCAGCTTATATAGTAGGGGACTAGCGGTGGTCAATGAGCAGTTCTTC.